This note documents a single T cell receptor beta chain sequence. Original methodology: Amplification from reference gene primers served as the basis for estimated nucleated cell counts. TCRdb's copy holds only in-frame clones and misses some; the assay was immunoSEQ multiplex PCR. V, J and clone size are those of that table, while D and trimming were read from the DNA. The sample consists of roughly 200,000 clones, about nine tenths of them appearing once. V lost 1 base and J lost 5, with 8 bases in between. This CDR3 region has 12 residues. The germline V gene has CDR1 GTSNPN and CDR2 SVGIG (reference sequence). This specimen comes from a study of blood T cell repertoires in COVID-19. Turning to the study itself: The origin of the acute and convalescent COVID-19 samples was the United States, Italy and Spain.

The chain recombines TRBV30 with TRBJ1-2; D not resolved. This sequence was found in a man aged 40-50 years with acute or convalescent COVID-19. Material for sequencing was peripheral blood. The CDR3 protein is CAWSETRYGYTF. Written as DNA, the CDR3 is TGTGCCTGGAGTGAGACACGATATGGCTACACCTTC.